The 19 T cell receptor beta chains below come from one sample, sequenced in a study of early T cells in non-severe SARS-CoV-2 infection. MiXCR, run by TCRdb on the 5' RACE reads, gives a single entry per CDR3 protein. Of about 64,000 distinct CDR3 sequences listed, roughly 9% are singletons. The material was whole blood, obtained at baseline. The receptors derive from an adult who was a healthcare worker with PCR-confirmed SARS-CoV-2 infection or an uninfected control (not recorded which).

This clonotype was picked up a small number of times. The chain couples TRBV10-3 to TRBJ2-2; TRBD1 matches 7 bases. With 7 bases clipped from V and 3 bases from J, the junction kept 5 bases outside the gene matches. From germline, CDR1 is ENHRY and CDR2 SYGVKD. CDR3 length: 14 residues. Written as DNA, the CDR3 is TGTGCCATCAACGACAGGGTGGACACCGGGGAGCTGTTTTTT. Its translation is CAINDRVDTGELFF.

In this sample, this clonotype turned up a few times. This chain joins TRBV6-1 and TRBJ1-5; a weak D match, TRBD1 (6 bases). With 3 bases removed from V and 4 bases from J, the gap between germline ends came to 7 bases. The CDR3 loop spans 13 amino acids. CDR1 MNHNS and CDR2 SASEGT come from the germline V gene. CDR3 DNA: TGTGCCAGCAGTGAGCAGGGGAATCAGCCCCAGCATTTT. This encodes CASSEQGNQPQHF.

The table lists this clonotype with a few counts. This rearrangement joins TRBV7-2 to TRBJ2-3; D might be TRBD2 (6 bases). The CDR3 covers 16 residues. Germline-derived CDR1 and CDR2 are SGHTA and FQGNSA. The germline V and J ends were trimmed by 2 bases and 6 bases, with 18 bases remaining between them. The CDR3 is CASSLLGTSTRDTQYF. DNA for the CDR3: TGTGCCAGCAGCTTACTAGGGACTTCGACAAGGGATACGCAGTATTTT.

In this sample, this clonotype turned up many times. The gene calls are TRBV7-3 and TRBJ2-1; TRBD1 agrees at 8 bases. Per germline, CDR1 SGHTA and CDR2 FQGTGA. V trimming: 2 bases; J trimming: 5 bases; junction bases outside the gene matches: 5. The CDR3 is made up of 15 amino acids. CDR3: CASSLGQGSHNEQFF. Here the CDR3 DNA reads TGTGCCAGCAGCTTAGGACAGGGTAGCCACAATGAGCAGTTCTTC.

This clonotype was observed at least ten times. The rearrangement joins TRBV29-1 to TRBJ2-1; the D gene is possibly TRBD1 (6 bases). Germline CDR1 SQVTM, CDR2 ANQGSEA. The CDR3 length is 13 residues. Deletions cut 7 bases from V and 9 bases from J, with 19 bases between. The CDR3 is CSARAGVFGEQFF. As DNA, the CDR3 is TGCAGCGCGAGGGCAGGGGTATTTGGTGAGCAGTTCTTC.

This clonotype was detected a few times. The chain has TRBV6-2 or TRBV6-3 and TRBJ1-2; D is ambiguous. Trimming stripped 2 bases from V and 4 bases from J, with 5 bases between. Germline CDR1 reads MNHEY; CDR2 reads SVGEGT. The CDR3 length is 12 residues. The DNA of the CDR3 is TGTGCCAGCAGTTACGGTATCTATGGCTACACCTTC. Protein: CASSYGIYGYTF.

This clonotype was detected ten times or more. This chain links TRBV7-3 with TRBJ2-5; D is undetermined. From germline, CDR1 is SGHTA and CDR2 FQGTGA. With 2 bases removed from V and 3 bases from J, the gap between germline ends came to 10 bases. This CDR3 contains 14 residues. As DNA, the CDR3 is TGTGCCAGCAGCTTATACGGCAACAAAGAGACCCAGTACTTC. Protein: CASSLYGNKETQYF.

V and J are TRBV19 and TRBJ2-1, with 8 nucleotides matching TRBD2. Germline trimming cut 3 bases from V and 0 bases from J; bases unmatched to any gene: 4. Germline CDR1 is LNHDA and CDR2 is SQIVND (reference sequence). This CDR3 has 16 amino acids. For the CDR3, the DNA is TGTGCCAGTAGTATGTCTGCGGGAGGCTCCTACAATGAGCAGTTCTTC. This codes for CASSMSAGGSYNEQFF.

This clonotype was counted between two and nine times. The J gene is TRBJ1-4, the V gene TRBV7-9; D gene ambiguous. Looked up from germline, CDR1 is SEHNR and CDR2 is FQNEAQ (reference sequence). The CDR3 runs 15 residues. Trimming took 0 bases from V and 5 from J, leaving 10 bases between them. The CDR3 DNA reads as TGTGCCAGCAGCTTAGCAATCGGACTGAATGAAAAACTGTTTTTT. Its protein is CASSLAIGLNEKLFF. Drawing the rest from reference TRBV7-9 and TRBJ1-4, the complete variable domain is DTGVSQNPRHKITKRGQNVTFRCDPISEHNRLYWYRQTLGQGPEFLTYFQNEAQLEKSRLLSDRFSAERPKGSFSTLEIQRTEQGDSAMYLCASSLAIGLNEKLFFGSGTQLSVL.

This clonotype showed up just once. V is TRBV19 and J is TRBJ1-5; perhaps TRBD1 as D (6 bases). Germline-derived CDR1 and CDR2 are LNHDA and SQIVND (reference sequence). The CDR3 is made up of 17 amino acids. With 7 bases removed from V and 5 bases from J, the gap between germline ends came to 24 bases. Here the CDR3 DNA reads TGTGCCAGTACAAAAACAAGGGGGTTTGGAGCCGATCAGCCCCAGCATTTT. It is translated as CASTKTRGFGADQPQHF.

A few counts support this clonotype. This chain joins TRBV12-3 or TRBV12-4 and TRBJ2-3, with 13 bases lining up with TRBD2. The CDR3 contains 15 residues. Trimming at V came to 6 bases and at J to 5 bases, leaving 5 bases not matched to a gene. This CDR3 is CASRGLAGVEDTQYF. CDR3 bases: TGTGCCAGCAGAGGACTAGCGGGAGTGGAAGATACGCAGTATTTT.

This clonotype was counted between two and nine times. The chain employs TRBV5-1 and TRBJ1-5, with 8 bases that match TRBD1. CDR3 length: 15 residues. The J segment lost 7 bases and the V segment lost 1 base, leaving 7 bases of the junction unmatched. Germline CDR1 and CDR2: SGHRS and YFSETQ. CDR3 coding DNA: TGCGCCAGCAGCTTGTATGCAGGGGGCGGACAGCCCCAGCATTTT. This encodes CASSLYAGGGQPQHF.

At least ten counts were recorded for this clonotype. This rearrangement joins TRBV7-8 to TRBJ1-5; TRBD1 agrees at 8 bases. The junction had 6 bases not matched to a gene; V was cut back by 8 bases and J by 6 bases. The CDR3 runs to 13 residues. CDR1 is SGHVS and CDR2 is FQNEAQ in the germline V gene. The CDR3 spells CASAQGARQPQHF. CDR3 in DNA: TGTGCCAGCGCTCAGGGGGCTCGTCAGCCCCAGCATTTT.

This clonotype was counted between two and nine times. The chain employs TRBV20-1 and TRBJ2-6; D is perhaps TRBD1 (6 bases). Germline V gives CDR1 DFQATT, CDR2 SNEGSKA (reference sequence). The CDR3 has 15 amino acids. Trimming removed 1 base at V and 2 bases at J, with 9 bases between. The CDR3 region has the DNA TGCAGTGCTAGAGGCAGGGGAGCTGGGGCCAACGTCCTGACTTTC. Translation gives CSARGRGAGANVLTF.

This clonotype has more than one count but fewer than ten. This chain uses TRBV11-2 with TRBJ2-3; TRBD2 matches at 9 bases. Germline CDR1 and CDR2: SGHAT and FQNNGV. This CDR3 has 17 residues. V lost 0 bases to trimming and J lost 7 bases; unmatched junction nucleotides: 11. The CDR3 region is CASSLEADSGRGYTQYF. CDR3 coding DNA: TGTGCCAGCAGCTTAGAGGCGGATAGCGGGAGAGGATATACGCAGTATTTT. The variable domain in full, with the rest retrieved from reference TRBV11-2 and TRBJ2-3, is EAGVAQSPRYKIIEKRQSVAFWCNPISGHATLYWYQQILGQGPKLLIQFQNNGVVDDSQLPKDRFSAERLKGVDSTLKIQPAKLEDSAVYLCASSLEADSGRGYTQYFGPGTRLTVL.

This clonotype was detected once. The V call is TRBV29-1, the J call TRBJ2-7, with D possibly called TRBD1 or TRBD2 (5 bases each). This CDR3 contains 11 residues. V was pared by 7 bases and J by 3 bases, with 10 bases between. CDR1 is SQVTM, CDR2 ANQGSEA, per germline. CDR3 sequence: CSGDGDYEQYF. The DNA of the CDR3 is TGCAGCGGGGACGGGGACTACGAGCAGTACTTC.

The CDR3 DNA reads as TGCAGTTCAATGGGTAGAGGGGTCGAGCAGTACTTC. Protein product: CSSMGRGVEQYF. This rearrangement joins TRBV20-1 to TRBJ2-7; D may be TRBD1 or TRBD2 (5 bases each). Trimming left V 8 bases short and J 6 bases short, with 17 bases between. The CDR3 totals 12 residues. Germline CDR1 reads DFQATT; CDR2 reads SNEGSKA (reference sequence).

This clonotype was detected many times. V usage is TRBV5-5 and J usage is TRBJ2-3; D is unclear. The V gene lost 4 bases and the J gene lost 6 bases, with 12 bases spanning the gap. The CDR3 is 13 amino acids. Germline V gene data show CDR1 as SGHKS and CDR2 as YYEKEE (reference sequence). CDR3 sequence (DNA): TGTGCCAGCAGCCTCGGACCCGCTGATACGCAGTATTTT. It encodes CASSLGPADTQYF.

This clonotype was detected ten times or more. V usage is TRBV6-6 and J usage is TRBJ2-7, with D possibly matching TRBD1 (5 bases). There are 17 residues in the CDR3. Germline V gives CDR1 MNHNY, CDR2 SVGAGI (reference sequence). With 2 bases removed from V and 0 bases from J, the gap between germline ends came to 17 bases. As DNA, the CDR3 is TGTGCCAGCAGTTACAGCCAGGGCCTTTCCTTCTCCTACGAGCAGTACTTC. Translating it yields CASSYSQGLSFSYEQYF.